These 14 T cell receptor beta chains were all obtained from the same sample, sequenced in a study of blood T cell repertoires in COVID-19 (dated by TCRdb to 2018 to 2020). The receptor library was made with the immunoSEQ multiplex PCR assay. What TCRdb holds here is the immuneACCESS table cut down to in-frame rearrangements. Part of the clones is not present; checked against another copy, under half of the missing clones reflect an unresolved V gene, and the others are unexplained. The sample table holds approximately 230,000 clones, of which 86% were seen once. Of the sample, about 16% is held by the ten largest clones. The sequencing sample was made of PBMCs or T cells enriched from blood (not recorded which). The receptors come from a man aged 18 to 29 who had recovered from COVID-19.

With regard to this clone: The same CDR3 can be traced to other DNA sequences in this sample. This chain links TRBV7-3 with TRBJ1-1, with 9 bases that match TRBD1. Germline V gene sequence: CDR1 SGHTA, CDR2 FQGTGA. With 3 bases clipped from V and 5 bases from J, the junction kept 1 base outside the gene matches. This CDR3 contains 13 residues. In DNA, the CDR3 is TGTGCCAGCAGCTTGACAGGGGGGACTGAAGCTTTCTTT. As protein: CASSLTGGTEAFF.

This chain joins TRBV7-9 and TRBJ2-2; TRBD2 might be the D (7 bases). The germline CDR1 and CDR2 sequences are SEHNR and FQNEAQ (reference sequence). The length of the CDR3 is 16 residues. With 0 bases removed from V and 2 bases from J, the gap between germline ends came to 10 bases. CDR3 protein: CASSLAGGHNTGELFF. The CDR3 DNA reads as TGTGCCAGCAGCTTAGCGGGGGGGCATAACACCGGGGAGCTGTTTTTT. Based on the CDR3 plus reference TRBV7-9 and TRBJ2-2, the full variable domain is DTGVSQNPRHKITKRGQNVTFRCDPISEHNRLYWYRQTLGQGPEFLTYFQNEAQLEKSRLLSDRFSAERPKGSFSTLEIQRTEQGDSAMYLCASSLAGGHNTGELFFGEGSRLTVL.

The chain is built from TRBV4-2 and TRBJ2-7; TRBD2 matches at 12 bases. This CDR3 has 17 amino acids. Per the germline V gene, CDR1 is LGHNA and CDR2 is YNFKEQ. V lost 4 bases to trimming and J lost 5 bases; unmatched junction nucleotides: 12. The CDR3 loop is CASSLQIGLAGPNEQYF. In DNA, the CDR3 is TGTGCCAGCAGCCTCCAAATCGGACTAGCGGGACCGAACGAGCAGTACTTC.

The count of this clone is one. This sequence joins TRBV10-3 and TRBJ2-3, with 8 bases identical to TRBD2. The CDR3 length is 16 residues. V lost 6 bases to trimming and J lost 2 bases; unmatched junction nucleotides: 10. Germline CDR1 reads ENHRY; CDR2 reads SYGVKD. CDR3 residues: CAIRATLAENTDTQYF. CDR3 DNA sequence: TGTGCCATCAGAGCGACACTAGCGGAAAACACAGATACGCAGTATTTT.

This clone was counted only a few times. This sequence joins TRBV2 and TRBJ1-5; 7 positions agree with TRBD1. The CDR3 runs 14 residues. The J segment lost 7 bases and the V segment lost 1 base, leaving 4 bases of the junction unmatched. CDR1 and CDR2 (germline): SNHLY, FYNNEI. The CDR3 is CASSEDRGGQPQHF. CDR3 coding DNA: TGTGCCAGCAGTGAAGACAGGGGTGGGCAGCCCCAGCATTTT.

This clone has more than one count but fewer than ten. CDR3 in amino acids: CASSTGWTSGGETQYF. DNA of the CDR3: TGTGCCAGTAGTACGGGATGGACTAGTGGGGGAGAGACCCAGTACTTC. V and J are TRBV19 and TRBJ2-5; 7 bases agree with TRBD2. Germline V gene lookup returns CDR1 LNHDA and CDR2 SQIVND (reference sequence). Trimming cost V 4 bases and J 4 bases; bases outside gene matches: 12. The CDR3 contains 16 residues.

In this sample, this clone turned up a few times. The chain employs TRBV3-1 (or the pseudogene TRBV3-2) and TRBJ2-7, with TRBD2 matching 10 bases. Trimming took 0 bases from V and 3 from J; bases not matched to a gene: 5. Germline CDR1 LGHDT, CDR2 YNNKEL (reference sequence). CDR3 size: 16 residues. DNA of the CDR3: TGTGCCAGCAGCCAAGAAATTAGCGGGAGGTTCTACGAGCAGTACTTC. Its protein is CASSQEISGRFYEQYF.

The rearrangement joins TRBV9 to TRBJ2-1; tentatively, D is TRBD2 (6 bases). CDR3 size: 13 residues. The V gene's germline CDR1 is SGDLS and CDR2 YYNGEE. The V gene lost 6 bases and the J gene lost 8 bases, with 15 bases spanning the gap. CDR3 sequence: CASTDPTSYEQFF. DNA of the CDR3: TGTGCCAGCACCGACCCGACTAGTTATGAGCAGTTCTTC.

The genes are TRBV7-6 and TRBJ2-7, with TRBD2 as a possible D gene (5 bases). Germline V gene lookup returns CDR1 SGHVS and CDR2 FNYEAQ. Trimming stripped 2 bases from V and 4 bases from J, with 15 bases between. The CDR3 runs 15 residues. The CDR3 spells CASSLIDHGVYEQYF. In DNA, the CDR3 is TGTGCCAGCAGCTTAATCGACCACGGGGTATACGAGCAGTACTTC.

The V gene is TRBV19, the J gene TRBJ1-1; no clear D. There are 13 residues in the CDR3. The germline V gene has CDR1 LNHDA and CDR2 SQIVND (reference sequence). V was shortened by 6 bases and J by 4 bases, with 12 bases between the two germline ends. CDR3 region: CASSLIKLTEAFF. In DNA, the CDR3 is TGTGCCAGTAGCCTTATTAAACTCACTGAAGCTTTCTTT.

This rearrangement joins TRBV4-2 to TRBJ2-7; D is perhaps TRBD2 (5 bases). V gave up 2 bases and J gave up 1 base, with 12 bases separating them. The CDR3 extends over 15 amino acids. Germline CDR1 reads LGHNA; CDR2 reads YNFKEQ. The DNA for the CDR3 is TGTGCCAGCAGCCAATTTTCCGGGGTATCCTACGAGCAGTACTTC. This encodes CASSQFSGVSYEQYF.

CDR3 in amino acids: CAISESFGSHNSPLHF. CDR3 in DNA: TGTGCCATCAGTGAGTCGTTTGGGAGCCATAATTCACCCCTCCACTTT. The chain is built from TRBV10-3 and TRBJ1-6; D is ambiguous. This CDR3 spans 16 amino acids. Germline CDR1 reads ENHRY; CDR2 reads SYGVKD. V lost 0 bases to trimming and J lost 5 bases, with 11 bases between them.

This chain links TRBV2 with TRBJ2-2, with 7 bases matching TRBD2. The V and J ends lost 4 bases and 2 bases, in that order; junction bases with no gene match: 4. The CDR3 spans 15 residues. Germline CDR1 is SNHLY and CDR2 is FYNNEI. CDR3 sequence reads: CASSVSGVNTGELFF. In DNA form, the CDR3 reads TGTGCCAGCAGTGTCAGCGGGGTCAACACCGGGGAGCTGTTTTTT.

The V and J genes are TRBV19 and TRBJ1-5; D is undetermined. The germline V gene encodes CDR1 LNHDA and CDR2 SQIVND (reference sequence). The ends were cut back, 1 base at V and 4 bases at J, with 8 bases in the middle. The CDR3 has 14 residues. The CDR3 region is CASSIGAQNQPQHF. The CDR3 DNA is TGTGCCAGTAGTATAGGGGCGCAGAATCAGCCCCAGCATTTT. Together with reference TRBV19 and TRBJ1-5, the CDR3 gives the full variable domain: DGGITQSPKYLFRKEGQNVTLSCEQNLNHDAMYWYRQDPGQGLRLIYYSQIVNDFQKGDIAEGYSVSREKKESFPLTVTSAQKNPTAFYLCASSIGAQNQPQHFGDGTRLSIL.